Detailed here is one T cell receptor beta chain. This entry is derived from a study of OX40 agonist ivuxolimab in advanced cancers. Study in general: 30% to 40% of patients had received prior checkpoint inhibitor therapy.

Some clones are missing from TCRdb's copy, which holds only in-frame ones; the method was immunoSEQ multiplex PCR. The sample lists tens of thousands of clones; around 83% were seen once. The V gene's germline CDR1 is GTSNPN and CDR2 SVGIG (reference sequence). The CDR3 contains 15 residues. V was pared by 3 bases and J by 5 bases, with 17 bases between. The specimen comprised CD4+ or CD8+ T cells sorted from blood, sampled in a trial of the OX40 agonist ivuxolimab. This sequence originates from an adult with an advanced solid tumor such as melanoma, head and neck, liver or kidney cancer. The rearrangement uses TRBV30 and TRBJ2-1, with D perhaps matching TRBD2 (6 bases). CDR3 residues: CAWSPLGGLDNEQFF. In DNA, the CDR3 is TGTGCCTGGAGCCCACTCGGGGGACTTGACAATGAGCAGTTCTTC.